This T cell receptor (beta chain) was recovered during a study of shared clonotypes between healthy human individuals. Study-level information: Donors had three CD4 naive, three CD4 memory, two CD8 naive and one CD8 memory plate apiece.

This clone was found once. Its antigen is as yet unknown. Naive CD8 cells lacked CD45RO and underwent positive selection for CCR7, leaving out terminally differentiated effector memory CD45RA+ cells. The CDR3 covers 15 residues. V was cut by 1 base and J by 5 bases, with 12 bases left in between. Germline CDR1 and CDR2: SEHNR and FQNEAQ (reference sequence). TCRdb's table, derived via immunoSEQ multiplex PCR, lists solely in-frame clones and lacks some. The sample records over 800,000 clones, about 91% being singletons. Study-level points and caveats: Naive subsets tended to show greater estimated richness than memory subsets. Exclusively blood specimens were collected; tissue repertoires likely differ.

Sequenced input: naive CD8+ T cells sorted from blood. The clonotype comes from a man in his thirties or forties in good health. This chain links TRBV7-9 with TRBJ2-1, with D tentatively TRBD2 (5 bases). The CDR3 DNA follows: TGTGCCAGCAGCTTAGGAGACAACGGGAACAATGAGCAGTTCTTC. Amino acid sequence: CASSLGDNGNNEQFF. The full variable domain, rest sourced from reference TRBV7-9 and TRBJ2-1, is DTGVSQNPRHKITKRGQNVTFRCDPISEHNRLYWYRQTLGQGPEFLTYFQNEAQLEKSRLLSDRFSAERPKGSFSTLEIQRTEQGDSAMYLCASSLGDNGNNEQFFGPGTRLTVL.